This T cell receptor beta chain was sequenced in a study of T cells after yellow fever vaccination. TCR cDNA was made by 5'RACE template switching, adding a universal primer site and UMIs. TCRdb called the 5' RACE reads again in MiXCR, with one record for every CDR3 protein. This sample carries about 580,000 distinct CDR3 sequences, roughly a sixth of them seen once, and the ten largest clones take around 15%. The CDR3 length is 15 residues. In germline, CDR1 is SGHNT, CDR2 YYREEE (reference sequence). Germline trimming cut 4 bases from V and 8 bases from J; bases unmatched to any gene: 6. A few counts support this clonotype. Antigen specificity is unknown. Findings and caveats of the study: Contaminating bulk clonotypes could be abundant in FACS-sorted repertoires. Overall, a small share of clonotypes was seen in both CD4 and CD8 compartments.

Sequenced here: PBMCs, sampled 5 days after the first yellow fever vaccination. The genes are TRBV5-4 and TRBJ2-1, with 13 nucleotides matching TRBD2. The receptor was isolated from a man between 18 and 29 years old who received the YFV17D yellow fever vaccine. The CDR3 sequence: CASSPTSGGVDEQFF. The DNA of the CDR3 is TGTGCCAGCAGCCCCACTAGCGGGGGGGTTGATGAGCAGTTCTTC.